Listed below are T cell receptor beta chains from one sample, sequenced in a study of T-cell reconstitution after alpha-beta-depleted transplantation in children. Using its own MiXCR run on the PCR reads, TCRdb lists one record per CDR3 protein. Found here are 250,000 to 300,000 distinct CDR3 sequences, approximately 10% of them singletons; the top ten hold less than 25%. Sequences were derived from peripheral blood, sampled 180 days after TCRalphabeta/CD19-depleted stem cell transplant. These receptors were collected from a male patient between 2 and 15 years old who had a stem cell transplant for chronic granulomatous disease, so the T cells may come from the graft donor. Each CDR3 is given with its conserved first and last residue. D genes are given only for firm matches. Clone sizes are given selectively: once, few, many, or a class where the clone is expanded.

TRBJ2-3 | NA | many | TRBV5-1 | CASSTLTPADTQYF | TGCGCCAGCAGCACCCTGACTCCAGCAGATACGCAGTATTTT
TRBJ2-5 | NA | NA | TRBV19 | CASTTEAGGRETQYF | TGTGCCAGTACCACCGAGGCAGGGGGGCGAGAGACCCAGTACTTC
TRBJ2-7 | NA | many | TRBV2 | CASTVFVGSLYEQYF | TGTGCCAGCACAGTTTTTGTCGGGTCCCTTTACGAGCAGTACTTC
TRBJ2-3 | NA | many | TRBV5-1 | CASRPGLSTDTQYF | TGCGCCAGCAGGCCGGGACTCAGCACAGATACGCAGTATTTT
TRBJ2-1 | NA | many | TRBV10-2 | CASRYDSPPDNEQFF | TGCGCCAGCAGATACGACTCACCTCCTGACAATGAGCAGTTCTTC
TRBJ2-2 | NA | few | TRBV18 | CASSPQILQTGLNTGELFF | TGTGCCAGCTCACCCCAGATACTCCAGACGGGTCTGAACACCGGGGAGCTGTTTTTT
TRBJ1-5 | NA | many | TRBV7-2 | CASSLGGNGGLRPQHF | TGTGCCAGCAGCTTAGGGGGCAATGGAGGGTTGCGGCCCCAGCATTTT
TRBJ2-3 | NA | many | TRBV20-1 | CSASKGRGVTDTQYF | TGCAGTGCTAGTAAGGGCCGTGGGGTCACAGATACGCAGTATTTT
TRBJ2-3 | NA | NA | TRBV30 | CAWSSGTGLDTQYF | TGTGCCTGGAGTAGCGGAACGGGCCTCGATACGCAGTATTTT
TRBJ2-5 | NA | many | TRBV12-3/TRBV12-4 | CASSLFSRATIQETQYF | TGTGCCAGCAGTTTGTTTTCGAGGGCTACGATCCAAGAGACCCAGTACTTC
TRBJ2-6 | TRBD2 | many | TRBV15 | CATSWGGSGANVLTF | TGTGCCACCAGCTGGGGCGGGAGCGGGGCCAACGTCCTGACTTTC
TRBJ2-5 | TRBD1 | many | TRBV28 | CASRRTGSGQTQYF | TGTGCCAGCAGACGGACAGGGTCTGGCCAGACCCAGTACTTC
TRBJ2-1 | TRBD1 | many | TRBV19 | CATSQGARSEQFF | TGTGCCACCTCGCAGGGGGCGAGATCTGAGCAGTTCTTC
TRBJ2-1 | TRBD1 | many | TRBV4-1 | CASSQPGQSLYNEQFF | TGCGCCAGCAGCCAACCGGGACAGAGCCTCTACAATGAGCAGTTCTTC
TRBJ2-1 | NA | many | TRBV27 | CASSEYRRHEQFF | TGTGCCAGCAGTGAATACCGGCGGCATGAGCAGTTCTTC
TRBJ2-2 | NA | medium-sized | TRBV7-2 | CASSLKLRAGELFF | TGTGCCAGCAGCCTAAAACTGAGGGCGGGGGAGCTGTTTTTT
TRBJ2-5 | NA | many | TRBV20-1 | CSARVEGRGETQYF | TGCAGTGCTAGAGTAGAAGGGAGGGGGGAGACCCAGTACTTC
TRBJ2-2 | TRBD2 | many | TRBV15 | CATSRVGGTGELFF | TGTGCCACCAGCAGAGTGGGAGGGACCGGGGAGCTGTTTTTT
TRBJ2-1 | NA | many | TRBV5-1 | CASSLSGPPYNEQFF | TGCGCCAGCAGCTTGTCCGGACCCCCCTACAATGAGCAGTTCTTC
TRBJ2-5 | NA | many | TRBV28 | CASSHHLTGTSPHGETQYF | TGTGCCAGCAGTCACCACCTTACGGGGACGAGCCCCCACGGGGAGACCCAGTACTTC
TRBJ2-7 | NA | many | TRBV7-2 | CASSLSRQPGYEQYF | TGTGCCAGCAGCTTATCTCGGCAACCCGGCTACGAGCAGTACTTC
TRBJ2-7 | TRBD2 | many | TRBV5-1 | CASSASSGSYKQYF | TGCGCCAGCAGCGCCTCTAGCGGGAGTTATAAGCAGTACTTC
TRBJ1-2 | TRBD1 | many | TRBV20-1 | CSASAGRGRGGYTF | TGCAGTGCTTCCGCAGGGAGGGGGCGGGGTGGCTACACCTTC
TRBJ2-2 | NA | many | TRBV12-3/TRBV12-4 | CASSHLIVGGELFF | TGTGCCAGCAGCCACCTGATTGTGGGAGGGGAGCTGTTTTTT
TRBJ2-7 | NA | NA | TRBV15 | CATSRDLSISYEQYF | TGTGCCACCAGCAGAGATTTAAGTATTTCCTACGAGCAGTACTTC
TRBJ2-5 | NA | many | TRBV10-3 | CAISDGTKQETQYF | TGTGCCATCAGTGACGGGACGAAGCAAGAGACCCAGTACTTC
TRBJ2-1 | TRBD2 | NA | TRBV20-1 | CCAPKTSGRSYNEQFF | TGCTGTGCTCCCAAGACTAGCGGCCGTTCCTACAATGAGCAGTTCTTC
TRBJ2-3 | NA | many | TRBV28 | CASSFTGTNTDTQYF | TGTGCCAGCAGTTTCACCGGGACCAACACAGATACGCAGTATTTT
TRBJ1-1 | NA | many | TRBV29-1 | CSGNLEVTEAFF | TGCAGCGGGAATCTTGAGGTGACTGAAGCTTTCTTT
TRBJ1-4 | NA | many | TRBV7-2 | CASSRRVLGKLFF | TGTGCCAGCAGCCGCAGGGTTCTTGGAAAACTGTTTTTT
TRBJ2-7 | NA | many | TRBV28 | CASGQSLSSYEQYF | TGTGCCAGCGGACAGAGCCTTAGCTCCTACGAGCAGTACTTC
TRBJ1-2 | TRBD1 | many | TRBV3-1 | CASSQELDTGAERGYTF | TGTGCCAGCAGCCAAGAGTTAGACACAGGGGCCGAGAGGGGCTACACCTTC
TRBJ2-1 | NA | many | TRBV18 | CASSPRLGGDEQFF | TGTGCCAGCTCACCACGCCTAGGGGGTGATGAGCAGTTCTTC
TRBJ2-3 | NA | many | TRBV4-3 | CASSQAHREVDTQYF | TGCGCCAGCAGCCAGGCCCACAGGGAGGTGGATACGCAGTATTTT
TRBJ2-5 | NA | many | TRBV27 | CASTQRETQYF | TGTGCCAGCACCCAAAGGGAGACCCAGTACTTC
TRBJ1-2 | NA | many | TRBV28 | CASSPRSPSGESPPF | TGTGCCAGCAGTCCTCGATCCCCAAGTGGGGAAAGCCCTCCCTTC
TRBJ2-2 | TRBD2 | NA | TRBV11-2 | CASSHPVAGGENTGELFF | TGTGCCAGCAGTCACCCGGTGGCGGGGGGGGAGAACACCGGGGAGCTGTTTTTT
TRBJ1-1 | NA | many | TRBV7-2 | CASSLVPTEAFF | TGTGCCAGCAGCTTAGTGCCCACTGAAGCTTTCTTT
TRBJ2-1 | TRBD2 | many | TRBV10-3 | CATRSGRMTYNEQFF | TGTGCCACCCGTAGCGGGAGGATGACCTACAATGAGCAGTTCTTC